This T cell receptor beta chain stems from a study of blood T cell repertoires in COVID-19. Study-level information: COVID-19 samples collected from the United States, Italy and Spain covered acute and convalescent phases. PBMCs, B-cell-depleted T cells, or T cells provided the cDNA or gDNA that made up the material.

In the source study's methods: Amplification with reference gene primers provided the estimates of nucleated cell counts. The table came from immunoSEQ multiplex PCR; TCRdb's copy has only in-frame clones and leaves some out. For V, J and clone size, that table is used; D and trimming come from the DNA. The sample yields 130,000 to 150,000 clones, about 80% seen once. This clone was picked up one time. Trimming removed 1 base from V and 5 bases from J; junction bases left unmatched: 0. Germline values: CDR1 SGHTA, CDR2 FQGTGA. This CDR3 is 13 amino acids long. The clonotype originates from a woman of 80 years or more in a cohort sampled during active or convalescent COVID-19. The V call is TRBV7-3, the J call TRBJ2-5, with 8 bases lining up with TRBD2. Sequenced material: peripheral blood. CDR3 in amino acids: CASSLRLAETQYF. The CDR3 DNA is TGTGCCAGCAGCTTAAGACTAGCGGAGACCCAGTACTTC.